This entry describes one TCR beta chain. The use of a sample-barcoded 5' primer and a J-beta primer mix characterized a second PCR of roughly 6 to 11 cycles. TCRdb independently ran MiXCR on the 5' RACE reads; one entry per CDR3 protein. Here the sample spans around 2 million distinct CDR3 sequences, more than 35% being singletons. V was cut by 2 bases and J by 3 bases, with 5 bases left in between. CDR3 length equals 13 residues. Germline CDR1 reads MNHEY; CDR2 reads SVGEGT. This specimen comes from a study of blood T cells in healthy people across ages. V and J are TRBV6-2 or TRBV6-3 and TRBJ1-5; D is ambiguous. Input material: blood. The origin of this receptor is a human donor in good health. CDR3 nucleotide sequence: TGTGCCAGCAGTTACCTAAACAATCAGCCCCAGCATTTT. This translates into CASSYLNNQPQHF.